This TCR beta chain was captured in a study of T cells in Graves' hyperthyroidism and ophthalmopathy. Study-wide points: The model forecast ophthalmopathy, anticipating it by a median roughly 6 months before onset.

TCR beta CDR3 sequences were amplified from RNA transcripts. TCR CDR3 regions were first amplified by RT-PCR with HTBI primers. TCRdb redid the calling of the multiplex PCR reads with MiXCR, one entry per CDR3 protein. The table shows hundreds of thousands of distinct CDR3 sequences, with roughly 16% occurring only once. Concerning this clonotype itself: The antigen is undetermined.

Duration under 3 months, a NOSPECS grade of at least 4, and a Clinical Activity Score of at least 3 characterized the ophthalmopathy patients. The diagnostic basis comprised clinical symptoms, serum thyroxine and TRAb, thyroid ultrasound and orbital computed tomography. Around 10 ml fresh peripheral blood yielded the PBMCs. The V end was cut by 3 bases, the J end by 4 bases, with 9 bases between. Germline lookup yields CDR1 PRHDT and CDR2 FYEKMQ (reference sequence). This CDR3 has 13 amino acids. This TCR was recovered from a woman in her forties with Graves' ophthalmopathy. The sample taken for sequencing was blood. The chain is built from TRBV13 and TRBJ2-5; D uncertain. CDR3 in amino acids: CASSFAWGETQYF. The CDR3 DNA sequence: TGTGCCAGCAGCTTCGCTTGGGGAGAGACCCAGTACTTC. The full variable domain, in which reference TRBV13 and TRBJ2-5 provide the parts outside the CDR3, is AAGVIQSPRHLIKEKRETATLKCYPIPRHDTVYWYQQGPGQDPQFLISFYEKMQSDKGSIPDRFSAQQFSDYHSELNMSSLELGDSALYFCASSFAWGETQYFGPGTRLLVL.